The clone carrying this T cell receptor beta chain has just a few counts. The sample belongs to a study of blood T cell repertoires in COVID-19. The CDR3 spans 15 residues. The germline V and J ends were trimmed by 0 bases and 4 bases, with 10 bases remaining between them. The germline CDR1 and CDR2 sequences are LNHNV and YYDKDF (reference sequence). Original processing notes: Amplification of reference gene primers was used by the study to estimate nucleated cell counts. TCRdb's table, derived via immunoSEQ multiplex PCR, lists solely in-frame clones and lacks some. Clonal size and the V and J genes are those of that table, whereas D and trimming came from the DNA. The sample has about 440,000 clones, about 85% seen once.

The sample taken for sequencing was PBMCs or T cells enriched from blood (not recorded which). This TCR was sampled from a woman aged 18 to 35 with acute COVID-19. The rearrangement joins TRBV15 to TRBJ1-5; D gene uncertain. As DNA, the CDR3 is TGTGCCACCAGCAGAGATAGAGCTCTTAATCAGCCCCAGCATTTT. Its translation: CATSRDRALNQPQHF.